The sequence of this T cell receptor (beta chain) was determined in a study of early T cells in non-severe SARS-CoV-2 infection. Study in general: Bulk RNA from unsorted whole blood was sequenced; chains were unpaired. Study outcomes and limitations: VDJdb matching skewed toward anti-spike CD8 responses, missing private and CD4 specificities.

The germline gives CDR1 PRHDT, CDR2 FYEKMQ (reference sequence). The CDR3 consists of 17 residues. V lost 5 bases and J lost 7; bases outside the gene matches: 11. Unique molecular identifiers (one per individual cDNA molecule) were attached. TCRdb analysed the 5' RACE reads with MiXCR anew, one entry per CDR3 protein. The sample consists of nearly 60,000 distinct CDR3 sequences, more than 9.5% of them appearing once. Of note for this clonotype: What it recognizes is unknown.

This rearrangement joins TRBV13 to TRBJ1-4; 12 positions agree with TRBD1. Sequencing was performed on whole blood. The origin of this receptor is an adult who was a healthcare worker with PCR-confirmed SARS-CoV-2 infection or an uninfected control (not recorded which). The CDR3 DNA reads as TGTGCCAGCAGCCCGGGGACAGGGGGCGTCCTCAGTGAAAAACTGTTTTTT. It yields the protein CASSPGTGGVLSEKLFF. Looking up the rest from reference TRBV13 and TRBJ1-4 gives the full variable domain: AAGVIQSPRHLIKEKRETATLKCYPIPRHDTVYWYQQGPGQDPQFLISFYEKMQSDKGSIPDRFSAQQFSDYHSELNMSSLELGDSALYFCASSPGTGGVLSEKLFFGSGTQLSVL.